This entry is about one T cell receptor (beta chain). This entry comes from a study of cytomegalovirus exposure and HLA in healthy donors. Trimming stripped 2 bases from V and 1 base from J, with 12 bases between. This CDR3 comprises 15 residues. From germline, CDR1 is SGHRS and CDR2 YFSETQ. The primer mix had 60 Vbeta and 13 Jbeta primers. TCRdb's copy holds only in-frame clones and misses some; the assay was immunoSEQ multiplex PCR. The profile covers tens of thousands of clones, with around three quarters appearing a single time and about 5.7% taken by the ten largest. The specimen sequenced was PBMCs. The chain links TRBV5-1 to TRBJ1-1; tentative D call: TRBD1 (6 bases). The clonotype originates from a man aged 45 to 65 in good health and CMV-seronegative. For the CDR3, the DNA is TGCGCCAGCAGCTTACTGGAACAGGGGAACACTGAAGCTTTCTTT. Residues: CASSLLEQGNTEAFF.